This T cell receptor beta chain was profiled in a study of blood T cell repertoires in COVID-19. In the study overall: Italy, Spain and the United States were the sources of the convalescent and acute COVID-19 samples.

Source study methods: The assay estimated nucleated cells by amplifying reference gene primers. Clones were read by immunoSEQ multiplex PCR, and TCRdb kept only the in-frame ones, dropping some. V and J calls and clone size come straight from that table; D and trimming were deduced from the DNA. The sample carries more than 200,000 clones, around 90% recorded once. This CDR3 is 17 amino acids long. Looked up from germline, CDR1 is SEHNR and CDR2 is FQNEAQ (reference sequence). V was pared by 1 base and J by 3 bases, with 19 bases between. The TCR originated in a man in his 70s with acute or convalescent COVID-19. Source material: peripheral blood. V gene TRBV7-9 combines with J gene TRBJ2-7, with D perhaps matching TRBD1 (6 bases). Here the CDR3 reads CASSLEILGTKIYEQYF. DNA for the CDR3: TGTGCCAGCAGCTTAGAGATATTGGGGACAAAAATCTACGAGCAGTACTTC.